A selection of T cell receptor beta chains follows, all from one sample in a study of neurological immune-mediated disorders. TCRdb re-analysed the 5' RACE reads in MiXCR, keeping a single row per CDR3 protein. This sample yields roughly 48,000 distinct CDR3 sequences, of which more than 9.5% are seen a single time; around 10% belongs to the top ten. Sequencing input: PBMCs. These TCRs come from a male donor with HTLV-1-associated myelopathy (HAM/TSP). CDR3s include the opening cysteine and the closing phenylalanine or tryptophan. Each record gives: clone size, J gene, D gene, V gene, CDR3 protein, CDR3 DNA. The D gene is left open where the match is weak. Clone size is shown for a subset of rows, as once, few, many or a class of expanded clone.

abundance: many
j_gene: TRBJ1-1
d_gene: NA
v_gene: TRBV9
CDR3aa: CASSVDYATEAFF
CDR3nt: TGTGCCAGCAGCGTAGATTACGCCACTGAAGCTTTCTTT

abundance: many
j_gene: TRBJ2-3
d_gene: TRBD2
v_gene: TRBV9
CDR3aa: CASSPHLQRGGVYPSTDTQYF
CDR3nt: TGTGCCAGCAGCCCCCATTTGCAGCGGGGGGGTGTATACCCTAGCACAGATACGCAGTATTTT

abundance: many
j_gene: TRBJ1-4
d_gene: TRBD1
v_gene: TRBV20-1
CDR3aa: CSARSNRGSGEKLFF
CDR3nt: TGCAGTGCTAGGTCTAACAGGGGGAGCGGTGAAAAACTGTTTTTT

abundance: many
j_gene: TRBJ2-6
d_gene: NA
v_gene: TRBV5-5
CDR3aa: CASSLGMSGANVLTF
CDR3nt: TGTGCCAGCAGCTTGGGGATGTCTGGGGCCAACGTCCTGACTTTC

abundance: many
j_gene: TRBJ2-1
d_gene: TRBD2
v_gene: TRBV4-3
CDR3aa: CASSQDLGGSLNNEQFF
CDR3nt: TGCGCCAGCAGCCAAGATTTGGGGGGGTCTTTAAACAATGAGCAGTTCTTC

abundance: many
j_gene: TRBJ2-7
d_gene: NA
v_gene: TRBV29-1
CDR3aa: CSVEDFGETYEQYF
CDR3nt: TGCAGCGTTGAAGATTTTGGGGAGACCTACGAGCAGTACTTC

abundance: NA
j_gene: TRBJ1-5
d_gene: NA
v_gene: TRBV5-5
CDR3aa: CASSLGATPSNQPQHF
CDR3nt: TGTGCCAGCAGCTTGGGGGCCACCCCTAGCAATCAGCCCCAGCATTTT

abundance: few
j_gene: TRBJ1-1
d_gene: NA
v_gene: TRBV5-1
CDR3aa: CASLGEGQMNTEAFF
CDR3nt: TGCGCCTCATTAGGAGAGGGGCAAATGAACACTGAAGCTTTCTTT

abundance: many
j_gene: TRBJ2-2
d_gene: NA
v_gene: TRBV7-6
CDR3aa: CASSLTGELFF
CDR3nt: TGTGCCAGCAGCTTAACCGGGGAGCTGTTTTTT

abundance: many
j_gene: TRBJ2-2
d_gene: NA
v_gene: TRBV5-1
CDR3aa: CASSLEALRGNTGELFF
CDR3nt: TGCGCCAGCAGCTTGGAGGCCCTGCGGGGGAACACCGGGGAGCTGTTTTTT

abundance: NA
j_gene: TRBJ1-1
d_gene: NA
v_gene: TRBV24-1
CDR3aa: CATSENSRGDTEAFF
CDR3nt: TGTGCCACCAGTGAGAACTCGAGGGGGGACACTGAAGCTTTCTTT

abundance: many
j_gene: TRBJ1-4
d_gene: NA
v_gene: TRBV25-1
CDR3aa: CASSGELIEKLFF
CDR3nt: TGTGCCAGCAGTGGAGAACTTATCGAAAAACTGTTTTTT

abundance: NA
j_gene: TRBJ2-1
d_gene: TRBD2
v_gene: TRBV7-2
CDR3aa: CASSWGTSGGARDEQFF
CDR3nt: TGTGCCAGCAGCTGGGGGACTAGCGGGGGGGCGAGGGATGAGCAGTTCTTC

abundance: many
j_gene: TRBJ2-2
d_gene: NA
v_gene: TRBV9
CDR3aa: CASSTGPHPGELFF
CDR3nt: TGTGCCAGCAGCACCGGGCCGCACCCCGGGGAGCTGTTTTTT

abundance: many
j_gene: TRBJ1-5
d_gene: NA
v_gene: TRBV20-1
CDR3aa: CSARVSGLNQPQHF
CDR3nt: TGCAGTGCTAGAGTATCGGGACTAAATCAGCCCCAGCATTTT

abundance: NA
j_gene: TRBJ1-5
d_gene: NA
v_gene: TRBV7-2
CDR3aa: CTSSEEGASAKHF
CDR3nt: TGTACCAGCAGCGAAGAGGGAGCTTCAGCCAAGCATTTT

abundance: many
j_gene: TRBJ2-1
d_gene: NA
v_gene: TRBV28
CDR3aa: CASSSPEGREQFF
CDR3nt: TGTGCCAGCAGTTCCCCCGAGGGGAGGGAGCAGTTCTTC

abundance: many
j_gene: TRBJ2-2
d_gene: TRBD2
v_gene: TRBV7-6
CDR3aa: CASQGLAPGELFF
CDR3nt: TGTGCCAGTCAGGGACTAGCTCCCGGGGAGCTGTTTTTT

abundance: many
j_gene: TRBJ2-7
d_gene: TRBD1
v_gene: TRBV28
CDR3aa: CASRTGQGVISEQYF
CDR3nt: TGTGCCAGCAGAACGGGACAGGGTGTGATTAGCGAGCAGTACTTC

abundance: many
j_gene: TRBJ2-1
d_gene: TRBD1
v_gene: TRBV5-1
CDR3aa: CASSLVQGGEQFF
CDR3nt: TGCGCCAGCAGCTTGGTACAGGGGGGTGAGCAGTTCTTC

abundance: many
j_gene: TRBJ1-1
d_gene: NA
v_gene: TRBV4-3
CDR3aa: CASSQGSGVSTEAFF
CDR3nt: TGCGCCAGCAGCCAAGGATCAGGCGTTAGCACTGAAGCTTTCTTT

abundance: many
j_gene: TRBJ2-1
d_gene: NA
v_gene: TRBV3-1
CDR3aa: CASSPPGTNYNEQFF
CDR3nt: TGTGCCAGCAGCCCCCCGGGGACAAATTACAATGAGCAGTTCTTC

abundance: many
j_gene: TRBJ2-7
d_gene: TRBD1
v_gene: TRBV28
CDR3aa: CASSSPNTGTAYEQYF
CDR3nt: TGTGCCAGCAGTTCCCCCAACACCGGGACAGCCTACGAGCAGTACTTC

abundance: NA
j_gene: TRBJ2-7
d_gene: NA
v_gene: TRBV5-1
CDR3aa: CASSSGTGHYAQYF
CDR3nt: TGCGCCAGCAGCAGTGGTACAGGGCACTACGCGCAGTACTTC

abundance: many
j_gene: TRBJ2-2
d_gene: NA
v_gene: TRBV11-3
CDR3aa: CASSLGRTGELFF
CDR3nt: TGTGCCAGCAGCCTGGGGCGAACCGGGGAGCTGTTTTTT

abundance: many
j_gene: TRBJ1-4
d_gene: NA
v_gene: TRBV5-6
CDR3aa: CASSPQDSTLATNEKLFF
CDR3nt: TGTGCCAGCAGCCCTCAGGACAGTACCCTTGCAACTAATGAAAAACTGTTTTTT

abundance: many
j_gene: TRBJ2-3
d_gene: NA
v_gene: TRBV6-1
CDR3aa: CASLRSGYTQYF
CDR3nt: TGTGCCAGCCTGCGGTCGGGGTATACGCAGTATTTT

abundance: NA
j_gene: TRBJ1-1
d_gene: NA
v_gene: TRBV5-5
CDR3aa: CASSLHGTLNTEAYF
CDR3nt: TGTGCCAGCAGCTTGCACGGGACTCTGAACACTGAAGCTTACTTT